This is a list of T cell receptor beta chains from one sample in a study of multiple sclerosis patients with progressive multifocal leukoencephalopathy. Generated by immunoSEQ multiplex PCR, the TCRdb table keeps only in-frame clones and is missing some. Among 25,000 to 35,000 clones listed, approximately 92% were seen once. The sequencing input was PBMCs. The receptors were sampled from a man aged 25-40 years with multiple sclerosis. Each CDR3 is given with its conserved first and last residue. D genes are given only for firm matches. Clone size is stated in some rows and not others, as once, few, many or a class when expanded.

NA | TRBJ2-3 | TRBV19 | TRBD1 | TGTGCCAGTAGTATAGTTCTAGGGGGCGCAGATACGCAGTATTTT | CASSIVLGGADTQYF
NA | TRBJ1-2 | TRBV29-1 | NA | TGCAGCGCCCTGGACGGCGGGGGCTGGGGCTACACCTTC | CSALDGGGWGYTF
once | TRBJ2-2 | TRBV6-5 | TRBD2 | TGTGCCAGCAGTTACAAGCGGGAGAACGGGGAGCTGTTTTTT | CASSYKRENGELFF
few | TRBJ1-1 | TRBV6-1 | TRBD1 | TGTGCCAGCAGTGAGCTTGACAGGGATTCTGAAGCTTTCTTT | CASSELDRDSEAFF
NA | TRBJ2-1 | TRBV6-5 | TRBD1 | TGTGCCAGCAGTTTCGGGACAGGGGCAAATGAGCAGTTCTTC | CASSFGTGANEQFF
NA | TRBJ2-1 | TRBV4-1 | TRBD2 | TGCGCCAGCAGCCAAGAGGGACTAGCGGGAGGGCAGCAGTTCTTC | CASSQEGLAGGQQFF
NA | TRBJ2-1 | TRBV5-1 | TRBD2 | TGCGCCAGCAGCTTGTCGGTAGCGGGAGTTTACAATGAGCAGTTCTTC | CASSLSVAGVYNEQFF
NA | TRBJ1-1 | TRBV7-9 | NA | TGTGCCAGCAGCTTATTTCGGGGGCGTGGGACTGAAGCTTTCTTT | CASSLFRGRGTEAFF
NA | TRBJ1-5 | TRBV6-6 | TRBD1 | TGTGCCAGCAGTCGGCAGGGGGATCAGCCCCAGCATTTT | CASSRQGDQPQHF
once | TRBJ2-1 | TRBV7-6 | TRBD2 | TGTGCCAGCAGCTTAGGACTGGGAGGGTATGAGCAGTTCTTC | CASSLGLGGYEQFF
NA | TRBJ2-1 | TRBV15 | NA | TGTGCCACCAGCAGAGGGGAGGGGGTTTCCTACAATGAGCAGTTCTTC | CATSRGEGVSYNEQFF
NA | TRBJ1-5 | TRBV27 | TRBD1 | TGTGCCAGCAGTCAGGGGACAGGGCCCAATCAGCCCCAGCATTTT | CASSQGTGPNQPQHF
NA | TRBJ2-4 | TRBV7-9 | TRBD2 | TGTGCCACCGCGGGGGGTATAGCCAAAAACATTCAGTACTTC | CATAGGIAKNIQYF
NA | TRBJ2-6 | TRBV4-1 | NA | TGCGCCAGCAGCCAACCTGGGGCCAACGTCCTGACTTTC | CASSQPGANVLTF
NA | TRBJ1-2 | TRBV29-1 | NA | TGCAGCGTGGTTCAGGGGATAGGGATTGGCTACACCTTC | CSVVQGIGIGYTF
NA | TRBJ2-7 | TRBV12-5 | TRBD2 | TGTGCTAGTGGTTTGGATCGGACGGGAGGGCCGGGGGACGAGCAGTACTTC | CASGLDRTGGPGDEQYF
NA | TRBJ2-3 | TRBV2 | TRBD2 | TGTGCCGGGCGCGGGACTAGCGGGAGTAGAGATACGCAGTATTTT | CAGRGTSGSRDTQYF
NA | TRBJ2-7 | TRBV19 | NA | TGTGCCAGTAGTATATCCGGGGATTACAACGAGCAGTACTTC | CASSISGDYNEQYF
NA | TRBJ2-1 | TRBV5-1 | NA | TGCGCCAGCAGCCTTCCCCCCAGTCGCAATGAGCAGTTCTTC | CASSLPPSRNEQFF
NA | TRBJ2-5 | TRBV6-6 | TRBD2 | TGTGCCAGCAGTTATATCCGGGAGGGACAAGAGACCCAGTACTTC | CASSYIREGQETQYF
NA | TRBJ1-1 | TRBV5-8 | NA | TGTGCCAGCAGCTTGCTGGTGAACACTGAAGCTTTCTTT | CASSLLVNTEAFF
NA | TRBJ2-2 | TRBV10-3 | NA | TGTGCCATCAGTGGAAGAGTGTCCGTACCGAACACCGGGGAGCTGTTTTTT | CAISGRVSVPNTGELFF
NA | TRBJ1-6 | TRBV19 | NA | TGTGCCAGTAGCCGGACAGTCGGAAACTCACCCCTCCACTTT | CASSRTVGNSPLHF
NA | TRBJ1-2 | TRBV10-3 | TRBD1 | TGTGCCATCAGTGAGGGACAGGGGCATGGCTACACCTTC | CAISEGQGHGYTF
NA | TRBJ1-6 | TRBV2 | TRBD1 | TGTGCCAGCAGTGGAGCGGGACAGGGCAATTCACCCCTCCACTTT | CASSGAGQGNSPLHF
NA | TRBJ1-1 | TRBV5-4 | NA | TGTGCCAGCAGCTTGGGGTCGTCGGGGGGGGCCAACACTGAAGCTTTCTTT | CASSLGSSGGANTEAFF
NA | TRBJ2-3 | TRBV21-1 | NA | TGTGCCCGTAGACGCAGGGAGGACTCAGATACGCAGTATTTT | CARRRREDSDTQYF
NA | TRBJ2-7 | TRBV5-1 | NA | TGCGCCAGCAGCTTACTAGCTGCTGCCTACGAGCAGTACTTC | CASSLLAAAYEQYF
NA | TRBJ2-2 | TRBV12-5 | TRBD1 | TGTGCTAGTGGCCCGGGACAGGGTGACACCGGGGAGCTGTTTTTT | CASGPGQGDTGELFF
NA | TRBJ1-5 | TRBV19 | TRBD1 | TGTGCCAGTAGTAAGGGGACAGGGCGATATCAGCCCCAGCATTTT | CASSKGTGRYQPQHF
NA | TRBJ1-4 | TRBV7-9 | NA | TGTGCCAGCAGCTTCACCCAGAATGAAAAACTGTTTTTT | CASSFTQNEKLFF
once | TRBJ1-5 | TRBV19 | NA | TGTGCCAGTAGTATGGGCAGTCAGCCCCAGCATTTT | CASSMGSQPQHF
NA | TRBJ2-3 | TRBV18 | NA | TGTGCCGCGGCCTTCGGGGGCACAGATACGCAGTATTTT | CAAAFGGTDTQYF
NA | TRBJ2-4 | TRBV7-8 | NA | TGTGCCAGCAGCGCAGATACGGCAGGGCCCAAAAACATTCAGTACTTC | CASSADTAGPKNIQYF
NA | TRBJ2-7 | TRBV7-8 | NA | TGTGCCAGCACCTCCGGGGGCCACTCCTACGAGCAGTACTTC | CASTSGGHSYEQYF
NA | TRBJ2-5 | TRBV5-1 | TRBD1 | TGCGCCAGCAGCTCCCGGGACAGAGAGACCCAGTACTTC | CASSSRDRETQYF
NA | TRBJ2-7 | TRBV7-8 | NA | TGTGCCAGTTCAACAGGCCTCTATAACGAGCAGTACTTC | CASSTGLYNEQYF
NA | TRBJ2-7 | TRBV4-1 | NA | TGCGCCAGCAGCCAAACGGGCGCGGCTCCCTACGAGCAGTACTTC | CASSQTGAAPYEQYF
NA | TRBJ1-2 | TRBV7-9 | TRBD1 | TGTGCCAGCAGCTTAGTGAGGACAGGAGGCTACACCTTC | CASSLVRTGGYTF
NA | TRBJ2-1 | TRBV13 | NA | TGTGCCAGCACCCAGTGGGACGTCCCCTTCGTAGGGCAGTTCTTC | CASTQWDVPFVGQFF
NA | TRBJ2-1 | TRBV6-5 | TRBD2 | TGTGCCAGCAGCAACGCCGGGACTACCGGCAATGAGCAGTTCTTC | CASSNAGTTGNEQFF
NA | TRBJ2-3 | TRBV9 | TRBD2 | TGTGCCAGCAGCGTAGGGACTAGTCTTGCAGATACGCAGTATTTT | CASSVGTSLADTQYF
NA | TRBJ2-5 | TRBV7-9 | NA | TGTGCCAGCAGCCGCTCACTAGGTGGCGAGACCCAGTACTTC | CASSRSLGGETQYF
once | TRBJ2-2 | TRBV30 | NA | TGTGCCTGGAGTCCGGTGGGAGGGGAGCTGTTTTTT | CAWSPVGGELFF
NA | TRBJ1-4 | TRBV5-6 | NA | TGTGCCAGCAGCTTGGCTAGCGGTGAAAAACTGTTTTTT | CASSLASGEKLFF
few | TRBJ2-1 | TRBV10-3 | NA | TGTGCCATCAGTGAGTCCCGGGACACCCTTGAGCAGTTCTTC | CAISESRDTLEQFF
NA | TRBJ2-4 | TRBV7-2 | TRBD2 | TGTGCCAGCAGCTTTTCCGGACTAGCGGGAAGGGAGATTCAGTACTTC | CASSFSGLAGREIQYF
NA | TRBJ2-1 | TRBV7-9 | NA | TGTGCCAGCAGCTTAAGGGTAGCAGGTGCCGGTGAGCAGTTCTTC | CASSLRVAGAGEQFF
NA | TRBJ2-7 | TRBV7-2 | TRBD2 | TGTGCCAGCAGCCCCGGACTAGCGGCCTACGAGCAGTACTTC | CASSPGLAAYEQYF
NA | TRBJ2-2 | TRBV18 | NA | TGTGCCAGCTCACCTTCGGACAGCGTCGGGGAGCTGTTTTTT | CASSPSDSVGELFF
NA | TRBJ2-1 | TRBV11-3 | NA | TGTGCCAGCAGCTTAGAATCCCCGGGACTTCTCGTTGGACCGCCTGCGGGGCAGTTCTTC | CASSLESPGLLVGPPAGQFF
NA | TRBJ1-5 | TRBV18 | NA | TGTGCCAGCTCCTCGACAGATATGTCTCAGCCCCAGCATTTT | CASSSTDMSQPQHF
NA | TRBJ2-1 | TRBV11-3 | NA | TGTGCCAGCAGCTTATTACGGAGCTCCTACAATGAGCAGTTCTTC | CASSLLRSSYNEQFF
NA | TRBJ2-2 | TRBV18 | TRBD1 | TGTGCCAGCTCACGGAACAGGGGAGCTGGCGGGGAGCTGTTTTTT | CASSRNRGAGGELFF
NA | TRBJ2-5 | TRBV5-1 | NA | TGCGCCAGCAGCTTGGCTCAGCAAGAGACCCAGTACTTC | CASSLAQQETQYF
once | TRBJ1-5 | TRBV6-6 | NA | TGTGCCAGCAGTTACCCGACGGGACACCCTAATCAGCCCCAGCATTTT | CASSYPTGHPNQPQHF
NA | TRBJ1-3 | TRBV10-3 | NA | TGTGCCAGTACAGGGTCTGGAAACACCATATATTTT | CASTGSGNTIYF
NA | TRBJ1-1 | TRBV30 | TRBD1 | TGTGCCTGCTGGACTGCCAGGGGGACTGAAGCTTTCTTT | CACWTARGTEAFF
NA | TRBJ2-3 | TRBV7-8 | NA | TGTGCCAGCAGCGAGAGATTGGACTACACAGATACGCAGTATTTT | CASSERLDYTDTQYF
NA | TRBJ2-2 | TRBV5-1 | NA | TGCGCCAGCAGCTTCGGACAGATGAACACCGGGGAGCTGTTTTTT | CASSFGQMNTGELFF